This TCR beta chain was documented in a study of post-analysis software for immune sequencing data. Unique-molecular-identifier-tagged TCR beta cDNA libraries were used. A population of 1 to 10 million T cells gave rise to 400,000 to 550,000 cDNA molecules. A single record per CDR3 protein comes from TCRdb applying MiXCR to the PCR reads. This sample has roughly 730,000 distinct CDR3 sequences, with 25% to 30% found just once. A note on this clonotype: The antigen is unknown.

Study-wide findings and caveats: Those with multiple sclerosis, the patient group, showed significantly lower normalized Chao1 diversity than controls.

The sequenced sample consisted of blood. This sequence originates from a girl aged 10 to 17 with multiple sclerosis.

CDR3 residues: CSARGTLTGTYEQYF. Written as DNA, the CDR3 is TGCAGTGCTAGAGGCACCTTAACGGGGACCTACGAGCAGTACTTC. The chain couples TRBV20-1 to TRBJ2-7; possible D gene TRBD2, 5 bases. From germline, CDR1 is DFQATT and CDR2 SNEGSKA (reference sequence). CDR3 length equals 15 residues. Trimming took off 1 base at V and 2 bases at J, with 15 bases between the two ends.